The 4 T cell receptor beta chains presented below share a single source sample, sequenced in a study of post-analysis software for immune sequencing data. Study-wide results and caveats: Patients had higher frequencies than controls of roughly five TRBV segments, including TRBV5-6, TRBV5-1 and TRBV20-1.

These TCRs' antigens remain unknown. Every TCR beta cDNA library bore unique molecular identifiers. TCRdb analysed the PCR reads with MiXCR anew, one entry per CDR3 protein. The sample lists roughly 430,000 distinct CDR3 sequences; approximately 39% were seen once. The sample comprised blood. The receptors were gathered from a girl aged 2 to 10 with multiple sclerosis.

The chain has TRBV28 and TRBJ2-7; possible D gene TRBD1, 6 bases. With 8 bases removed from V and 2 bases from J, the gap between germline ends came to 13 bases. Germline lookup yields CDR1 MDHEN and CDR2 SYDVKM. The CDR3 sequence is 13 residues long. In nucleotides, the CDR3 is TGTGCCAGCCACCGGGACACAGCCTACGAGCAGTACTTC. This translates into CASHRDTAYEQYF.

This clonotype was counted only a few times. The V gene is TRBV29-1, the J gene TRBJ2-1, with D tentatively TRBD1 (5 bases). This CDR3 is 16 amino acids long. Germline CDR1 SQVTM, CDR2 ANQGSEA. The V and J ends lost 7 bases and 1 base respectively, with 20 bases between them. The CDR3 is CSARLEVAGSYNEQFF. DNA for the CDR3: TGCAGCGCTCGACTCGAAGTGGCAGGGTCCTACAATGAGCAGTTCTTC.

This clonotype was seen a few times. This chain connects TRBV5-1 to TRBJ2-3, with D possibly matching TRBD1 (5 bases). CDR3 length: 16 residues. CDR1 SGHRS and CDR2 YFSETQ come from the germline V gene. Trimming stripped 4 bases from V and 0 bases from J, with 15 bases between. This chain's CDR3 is CASSLTDSTSTDTQYF. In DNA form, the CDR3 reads TGCGCCAGCAGCCTCACAGACAGCACTAGCACAGATACGCAGTATTTT. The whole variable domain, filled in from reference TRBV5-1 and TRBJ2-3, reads KAGVTQTPRYLIKTRGQQVTLSCSPISGHRSVSWYQQTPGQGLQFLFEYFSETQRNKGNFPGRFSGRQFSNSRSEMNVSTLELGDSALYLCASSLTDSTSTDTQYFGPGTRLTVL.

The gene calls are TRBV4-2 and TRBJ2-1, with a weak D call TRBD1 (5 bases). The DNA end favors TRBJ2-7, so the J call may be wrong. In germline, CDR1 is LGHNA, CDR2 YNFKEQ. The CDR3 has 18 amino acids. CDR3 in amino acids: CASSQDPHDRYTYNEQYF. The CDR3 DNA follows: TGTGCCAGCAGCCAAGATCCCCATGACAGATACACCTACAATGAGCAGTACTTC.